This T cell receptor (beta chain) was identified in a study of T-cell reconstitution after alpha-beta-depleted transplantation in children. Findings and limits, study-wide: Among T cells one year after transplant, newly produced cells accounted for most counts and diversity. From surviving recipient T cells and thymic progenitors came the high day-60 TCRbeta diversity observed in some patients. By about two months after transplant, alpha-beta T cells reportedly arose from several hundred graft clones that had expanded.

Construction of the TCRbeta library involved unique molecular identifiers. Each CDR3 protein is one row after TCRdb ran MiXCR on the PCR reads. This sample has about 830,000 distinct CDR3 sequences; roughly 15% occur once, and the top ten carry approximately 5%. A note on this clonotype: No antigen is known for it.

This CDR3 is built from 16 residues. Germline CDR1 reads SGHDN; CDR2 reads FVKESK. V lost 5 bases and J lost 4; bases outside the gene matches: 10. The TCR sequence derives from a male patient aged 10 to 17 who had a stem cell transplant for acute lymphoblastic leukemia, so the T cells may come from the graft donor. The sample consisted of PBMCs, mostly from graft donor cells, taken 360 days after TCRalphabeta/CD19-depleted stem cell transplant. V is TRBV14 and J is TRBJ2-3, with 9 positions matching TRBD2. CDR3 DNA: TGTGCCAGCAGCGACGTAGCGGGAGCCCAATCAGATACGCAGTATTTT. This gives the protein CASSDVAGAQSDTQYF.